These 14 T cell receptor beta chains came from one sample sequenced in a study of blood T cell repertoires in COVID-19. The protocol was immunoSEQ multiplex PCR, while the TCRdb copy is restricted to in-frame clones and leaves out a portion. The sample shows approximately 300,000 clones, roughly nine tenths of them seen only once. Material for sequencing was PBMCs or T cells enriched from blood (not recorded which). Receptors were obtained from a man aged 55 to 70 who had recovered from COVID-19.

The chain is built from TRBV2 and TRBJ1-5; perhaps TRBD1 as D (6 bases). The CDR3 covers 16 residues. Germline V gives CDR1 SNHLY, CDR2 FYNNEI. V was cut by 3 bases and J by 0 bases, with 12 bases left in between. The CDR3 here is CASSDRGGISNQPQHF. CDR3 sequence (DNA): TGTGCCAGCAGTGACAGGGGCGGAATTAGCAATCAGCCCCAGCATTTT.

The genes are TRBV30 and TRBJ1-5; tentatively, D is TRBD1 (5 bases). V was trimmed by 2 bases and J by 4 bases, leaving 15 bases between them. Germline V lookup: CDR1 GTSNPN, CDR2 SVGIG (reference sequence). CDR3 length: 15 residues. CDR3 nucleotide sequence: TGTGCCTGGAGTCACGGACAACATGGAAATCAGCCCCAGCATTTT. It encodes CAWSHGQHGNQPQHF.

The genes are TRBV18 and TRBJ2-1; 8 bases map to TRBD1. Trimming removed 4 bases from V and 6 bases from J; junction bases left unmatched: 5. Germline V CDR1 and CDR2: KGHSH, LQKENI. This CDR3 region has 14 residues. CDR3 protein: CASSLSDRANEQFF. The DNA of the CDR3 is TGTGCCAGCTCACTCTCGGACAGGGCCAATGAGCAGTTCTTC. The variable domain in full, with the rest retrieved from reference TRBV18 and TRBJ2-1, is NAGVMQNPRHLVRRRGQEARLRCSPMKGHSHVYWYRQLPEEGLKFMVYLQKENIIDESGMPKERFSAEFPKEGPSILRIQQVVRGDSAAYFCASSLSDRANEQFFGPGTRLTVL.

The CDR3 spells CSASPSDREGTGELFF. The CDR3, as DNA: TGCAGTGCTAGTCCGTCGGACAGGGAAGGGACCGGGGAGCTGTTTTTT. The J gene is TRBJ2-2, the V gene TRBV20-1, with 8 bases aligning to TRBD1. There are 16 residues in the CDR3. The J segment lost 5 bases and the V segment lost 3 bases, leaving 11 bases of the junction unmatched. Germline values: CDR1 DFQATT, CDR2 SNEGSKA (reference sequence).

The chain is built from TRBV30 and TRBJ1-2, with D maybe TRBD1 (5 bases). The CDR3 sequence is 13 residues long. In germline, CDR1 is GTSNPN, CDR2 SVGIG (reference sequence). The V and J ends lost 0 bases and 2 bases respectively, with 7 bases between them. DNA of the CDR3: TGTGCCTGGAGTGTACAGGCAAACTATGGCTACACCTTC. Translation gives CAWSVQANYGYTF. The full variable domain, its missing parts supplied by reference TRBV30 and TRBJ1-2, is SQTIHQWPATLVQPVGSPLSLECTVEGTSNPNLYWYRQAAGRGLQLLFYSVGIGQISSEVPQNLSASRPQDRQFILSSKKLLLSDSGFYLCAWSVQANYGYTFGSGTRLTVV.

The chain's CDR3 is CASGLVNTGRGEKLFF. The CDR3 DNA follows: TGTGCTAGTGGTTTGGTTAACACAGGGCGGGGGGAAAAACTGTTTTTT. The V call is TRBV12-5, the J call TRBJ1-4; tentatively, D is TRBD1 (6 bases). V was pared by 0 bases and J by 8 bases, with 16 bases between. CDR3 length equals 16 residues. Per the germline V gene, CDR1 is LGHNT and CDR2 is FRNRAP.

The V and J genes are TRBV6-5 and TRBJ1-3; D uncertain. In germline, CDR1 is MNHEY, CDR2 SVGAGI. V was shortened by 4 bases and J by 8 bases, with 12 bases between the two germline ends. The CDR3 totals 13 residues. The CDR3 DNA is TGTGCCAGCAGTTCACCTAGTCTTGACACCATATATTTT. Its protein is CASSSPSLDTIYF.

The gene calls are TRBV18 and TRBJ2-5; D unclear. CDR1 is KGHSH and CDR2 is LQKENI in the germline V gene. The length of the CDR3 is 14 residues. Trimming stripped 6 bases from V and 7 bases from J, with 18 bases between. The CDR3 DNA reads TGTGCCAGCTCCCAAGCTAGTGCCCCCTGGACCCAGTACTTC. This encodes CASSQASAPWTQYF.

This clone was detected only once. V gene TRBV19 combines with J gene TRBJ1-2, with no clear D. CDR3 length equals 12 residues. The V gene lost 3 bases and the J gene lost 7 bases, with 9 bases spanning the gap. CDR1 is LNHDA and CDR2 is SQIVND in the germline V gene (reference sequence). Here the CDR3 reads CASSILQSGYTF. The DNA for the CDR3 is TGTGCCAGTAGTATTTTACAGAGTGGCTACACCTTC.

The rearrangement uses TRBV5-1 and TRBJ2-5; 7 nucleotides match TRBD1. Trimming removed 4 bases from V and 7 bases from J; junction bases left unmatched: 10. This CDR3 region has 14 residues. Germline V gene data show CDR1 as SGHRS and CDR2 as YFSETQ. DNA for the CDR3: TGCGCCAGCAGCGACGGGACAGCCCGGGGGACCCAGTACTTC. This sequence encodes CASSDGTARGTQYF.

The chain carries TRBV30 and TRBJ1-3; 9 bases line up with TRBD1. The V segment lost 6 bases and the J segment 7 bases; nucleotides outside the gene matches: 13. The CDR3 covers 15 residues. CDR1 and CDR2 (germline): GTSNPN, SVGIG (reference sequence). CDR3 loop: CACRPRDRDGNTIYF. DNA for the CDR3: TGTGCCTGCCGCCCCCGGGACAGGGACGGGAACACCATATATTTT.

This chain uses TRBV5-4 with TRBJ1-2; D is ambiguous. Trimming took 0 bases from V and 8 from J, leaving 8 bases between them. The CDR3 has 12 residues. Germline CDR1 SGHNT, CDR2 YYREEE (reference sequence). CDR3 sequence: CASSLDTLGYTF. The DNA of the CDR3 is TGTGCCAGCAGCTTGGACACATTAGGCTACACCTTC. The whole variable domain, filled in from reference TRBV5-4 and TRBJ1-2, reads ETGVTQSPTHLIKTRGQQVTLRCSSQSGHNTVSWYQQALGQGPQFIFQYYREEENGRGNFPPRFSGLQFPNYSSELNVNALELDDSALYLCASSLDTLGYTFGSGTRLTVV.

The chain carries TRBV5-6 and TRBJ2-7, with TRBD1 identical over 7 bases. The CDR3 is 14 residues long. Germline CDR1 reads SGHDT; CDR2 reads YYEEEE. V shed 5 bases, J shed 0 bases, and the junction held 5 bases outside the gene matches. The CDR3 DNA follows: TGTGCCAGCAGGTTGACAGGGAACTCCTACGAGCAGTACTTC. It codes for CASRLTGNSYEQYF.

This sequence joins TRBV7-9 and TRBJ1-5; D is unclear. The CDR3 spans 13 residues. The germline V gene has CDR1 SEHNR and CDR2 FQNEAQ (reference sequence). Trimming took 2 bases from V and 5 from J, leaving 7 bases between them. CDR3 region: CASSLRGDQPQHF. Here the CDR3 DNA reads TGTGCCAGCAGCTTACGAGGAGATCAGCCCCAGCATTTT.